This T cell receptor beta chain was sequenced in a study of T cells in Graves' hyperthyroidism and ophthalmopathy. Study in general: Peripheral blood specimens were obtained at initial diagnosis, prior to any treatment.

TCR beta CDR3 sequences were amplified from RNA transcripts. HTBI primers were the set used in a first-round RT-PCR of the TCR CDR3. TCRdb independently ran MiXCR on the multiplex PCR reads; one entry per CDR3 protein. The sample yields about 340,000 distinct CDR3 sequences, about 20% seen once. Hyperthyroidism, newly diagnosed and lasting under 2 months, affected patients aged 18 to 65. This clonotype has at least ten counts. Its matching antigen is unknown. Whole-study findings and limits: Prediction of ophthalmopathy progression came a median around 6 months pre-onset. Ophthalmopathy and stable hyperthyroidism were separated by a 13 V-J model.

The CDR3 spans 14 residues. The V gene's germline CDR1 is LGHDT and CDR2 YNNKEL (reference sequence). V shed 6 bases and J shed 5 bases, with 14 bases lying between them. This sequence joins TRBV3-1 and TRBJ2-1, with a weak D call TRBD1 (6 bases). Sequencing was done on a sample of blood. This receptor was obtained from a woman aged 50 to 60 with Graves' hyperthyroidism. The CDR3 protein is CASRGTNSNNEQFF. The CDR3 region has the DNA TGTGCCAGCAGGGGGACAAATTCGAACAATGAGCAGTTCTTC.